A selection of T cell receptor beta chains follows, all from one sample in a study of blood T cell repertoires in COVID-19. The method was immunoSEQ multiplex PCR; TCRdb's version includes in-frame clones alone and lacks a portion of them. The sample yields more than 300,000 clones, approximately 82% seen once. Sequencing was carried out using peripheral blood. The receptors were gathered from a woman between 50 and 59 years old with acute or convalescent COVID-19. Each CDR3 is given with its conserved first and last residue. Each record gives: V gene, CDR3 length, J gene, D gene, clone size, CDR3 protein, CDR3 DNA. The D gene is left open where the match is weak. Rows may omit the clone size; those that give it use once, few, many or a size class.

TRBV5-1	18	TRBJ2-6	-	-	CASSPGGQPNSGANVLTF	TGCGCCAGCAGCCCGGGTGGACAGCCTAACTCTGGGGCCAACGTCCTGACTTTC
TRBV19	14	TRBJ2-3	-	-	CASSIAGGTDTQYF	TGTGCCAGTAGTATAGCGGGGGGCACAGATACGCAGTATTTT
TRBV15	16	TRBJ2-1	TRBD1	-	CATSRERQGTYNEQFF	TGTGCCACCAGCAGAGAGAGACAGGGAACCTACAATGAGCAGTTCTTC
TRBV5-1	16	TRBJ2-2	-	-	CASSLVFGSGTGELFF	TGCGCCAGCAGCTTGGTTTTCGGGAGTGGCACCGGGGAGCTGTTTTTT
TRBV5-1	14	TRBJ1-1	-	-	CASSLTGLNTEAFF	TGCGCCAGCAGCCTGACAGGACTGAACACTGAAGCTTTCTTT
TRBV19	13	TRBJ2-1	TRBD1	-	CASNRGQAGEQFF	TGTGCCAGTAACCGAGGACAGGCGGGCGAGCAGTTCTTC
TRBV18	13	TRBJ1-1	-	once	CASSRGQNTEAFF	TGTGCCAGCTCACGGGGACAGAACACTGAAGCTTTCTTT
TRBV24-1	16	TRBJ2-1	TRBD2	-	CATKAGGSGSYNEQFF	TGTGCCACCAAAGCGGGAGGGAGTGGCTCCTACAATGAGCAGTTCTTC
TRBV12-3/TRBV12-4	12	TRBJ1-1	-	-	CASSPGNTEAFF	TGTGCCAGCAGCCCGGGGAACACTGAAGCTTTCTTT
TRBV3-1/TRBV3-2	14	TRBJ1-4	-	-	CASSSFDRGEKLFF	TGTGCCAGCAGCTCCTTTGATCGGGGAGAAAAACTGTTTTTT
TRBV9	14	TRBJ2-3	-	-	CASSASVSTDTQYF	TGTGCCAGCAGCGCTAGCGTTAGCACAGATACGCAGTATTTT
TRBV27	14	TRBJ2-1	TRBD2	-	CASSPGLAGGGQFF	TGTGCCAGCAGTCCGGGACTAGCGGGAGGGGGGCAGTTCTTC
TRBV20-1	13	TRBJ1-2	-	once	CSASDPTTSGYTF	TGCAGTGCTAGTGACCCCACTACGAGCGGCTACACCTTC
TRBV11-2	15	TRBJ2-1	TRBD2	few	CASSRLAGRGNEQFF	TGTGCCAGCAGCCGACTAGCGGGCCGTGGTAATGAGCAGTTCTTC
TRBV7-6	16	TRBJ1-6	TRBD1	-	CASSLLSRQGESPLHF	TGTGCCAGCAGCTTACTTTCGAGACAGGGCGAATCACCCCTCCACTTT
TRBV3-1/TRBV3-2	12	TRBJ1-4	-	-	CASSQAGSELFF	TGTGCCAGCAGCCAAGCGGGATCCGAACTGTTTTTT
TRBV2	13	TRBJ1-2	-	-	CASSPDGGYGYTF	TGTGCCAGCAGCCCCGACGGCGGCTATGGCTACACCTTC
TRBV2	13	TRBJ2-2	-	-	CASSEGGDGELFF	TGTGCCAGCAGTGAAGGGGGAGACGGGGAGCTGTTTTTT
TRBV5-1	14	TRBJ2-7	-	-	CASSLGAGIHEQYF	TGCGCCAGCAGCTTGGGTGCAGGAATCCACGAGCAGTACTTC
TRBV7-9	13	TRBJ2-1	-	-	CASSNDQTREQFF	TGTGCCAGCAGCAACGACCAGACCAGGGAGCAGTTCTTC
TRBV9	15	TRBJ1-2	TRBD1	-	CASSPWDRVRYGYTF	TGTGCCAGCAGCCCCTGGGACAGGGTTCGGTATGGCTACACCTTC
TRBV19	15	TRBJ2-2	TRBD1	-	CASKSGTGRSGELFF	TGTGCCAGTAAGTCCGGGACAGGGCGTTCCGGGGAGCTGTTTTTT
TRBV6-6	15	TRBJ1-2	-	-	CASSYSTATNYGYTF	TGTGCCAGCAGTTACTCTACAGCCACTAACTATGGCTACACCTTC
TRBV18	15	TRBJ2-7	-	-	CASSPNTANLYEQYF	TGTGCCAGCTCCCCTAATACCGCCAACTTATACGAGCAGTACTTC
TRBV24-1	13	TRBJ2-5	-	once	CATSGGTQETQYF	TGTGCCACCAGTGGAGGCACCCAAGAGACCCAGTACTTC
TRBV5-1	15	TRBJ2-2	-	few	CASSPETGNTGELFF	TGCGCCAGCAGCCCGGAGACAGGAAACACCGGGGAGCTGTTTTTT